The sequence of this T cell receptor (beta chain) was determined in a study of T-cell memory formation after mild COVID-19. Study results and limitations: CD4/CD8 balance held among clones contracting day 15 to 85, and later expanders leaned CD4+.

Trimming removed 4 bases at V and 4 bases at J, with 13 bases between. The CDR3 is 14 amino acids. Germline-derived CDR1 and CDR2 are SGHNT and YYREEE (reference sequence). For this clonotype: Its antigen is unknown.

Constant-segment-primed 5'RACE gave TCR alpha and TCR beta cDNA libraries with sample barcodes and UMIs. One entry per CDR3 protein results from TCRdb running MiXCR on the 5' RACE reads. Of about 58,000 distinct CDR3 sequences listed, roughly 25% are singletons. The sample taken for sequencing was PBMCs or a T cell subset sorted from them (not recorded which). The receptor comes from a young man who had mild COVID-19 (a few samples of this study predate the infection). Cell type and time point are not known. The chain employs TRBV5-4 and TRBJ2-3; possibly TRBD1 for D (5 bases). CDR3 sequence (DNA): TGTGCCAGCAGCGTGGGGTGGGGCTCAGATACGCAGTATTTT. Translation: CASSVGWGSDTQYF.